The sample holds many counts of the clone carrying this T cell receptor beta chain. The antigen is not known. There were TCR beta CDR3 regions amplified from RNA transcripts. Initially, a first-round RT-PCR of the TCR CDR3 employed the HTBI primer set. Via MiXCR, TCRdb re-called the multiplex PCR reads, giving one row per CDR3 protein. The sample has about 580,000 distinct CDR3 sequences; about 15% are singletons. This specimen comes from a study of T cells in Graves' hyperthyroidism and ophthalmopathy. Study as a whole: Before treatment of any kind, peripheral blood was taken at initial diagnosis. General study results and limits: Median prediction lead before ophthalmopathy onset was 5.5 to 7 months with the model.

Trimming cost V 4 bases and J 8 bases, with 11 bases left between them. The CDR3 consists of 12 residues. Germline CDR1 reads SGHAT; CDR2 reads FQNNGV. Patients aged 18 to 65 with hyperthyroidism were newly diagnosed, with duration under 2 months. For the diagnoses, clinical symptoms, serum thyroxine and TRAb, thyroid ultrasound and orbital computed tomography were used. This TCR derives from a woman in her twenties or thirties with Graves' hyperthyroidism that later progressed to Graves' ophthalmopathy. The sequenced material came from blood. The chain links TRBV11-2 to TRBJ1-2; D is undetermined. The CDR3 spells CASSSTGEGYTF. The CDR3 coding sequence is TGTGCCAGCAGCTCGACTGGTGAGGGCTACACCTTC.